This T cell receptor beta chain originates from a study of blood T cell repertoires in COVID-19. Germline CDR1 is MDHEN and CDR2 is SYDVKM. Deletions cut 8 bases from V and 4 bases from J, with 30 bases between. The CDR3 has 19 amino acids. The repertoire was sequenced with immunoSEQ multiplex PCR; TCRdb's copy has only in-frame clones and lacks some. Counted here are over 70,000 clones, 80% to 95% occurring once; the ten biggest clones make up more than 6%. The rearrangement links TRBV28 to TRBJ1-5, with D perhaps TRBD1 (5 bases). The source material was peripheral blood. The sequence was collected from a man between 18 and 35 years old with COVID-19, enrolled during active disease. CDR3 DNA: TGTGCCAGCGTAACTCCGCTCACCGACAGACCTAGGGGAAATCAGCCCCAGCATTTT. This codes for CASVTPLTDRPRGNQPQHF.